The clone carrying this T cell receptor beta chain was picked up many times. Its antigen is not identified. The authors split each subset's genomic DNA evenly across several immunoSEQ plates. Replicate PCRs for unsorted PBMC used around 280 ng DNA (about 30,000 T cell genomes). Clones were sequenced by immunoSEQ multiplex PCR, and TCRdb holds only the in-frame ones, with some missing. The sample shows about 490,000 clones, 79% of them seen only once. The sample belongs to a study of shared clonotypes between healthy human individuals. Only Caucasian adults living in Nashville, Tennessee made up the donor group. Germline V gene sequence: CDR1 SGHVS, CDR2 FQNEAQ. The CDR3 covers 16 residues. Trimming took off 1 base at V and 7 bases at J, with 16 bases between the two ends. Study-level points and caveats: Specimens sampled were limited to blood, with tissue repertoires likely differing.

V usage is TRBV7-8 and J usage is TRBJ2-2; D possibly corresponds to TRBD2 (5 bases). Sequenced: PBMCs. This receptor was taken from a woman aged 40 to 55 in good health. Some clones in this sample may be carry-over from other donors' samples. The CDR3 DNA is TGTGCCAGCAGCTTAGATCCACGAGGGCCTGTCGGGGAGCTGTTTTTT. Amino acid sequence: CASSLDPRGPVGELFF.